This T cell receptor beta chain was sequenced for a study of shared clonotypes between healthy human individuals. Study-wide context: Per donor, three plates held CD4 naive cells, three held CD4 memory, two held CD8 naive and one held CD8 memory.

Whole-study findings and limits: It was expected that sequencing depth would affect clonotype sharing among donors.

This CDR3 region has 13 residues. Germline V gives CDR1 MNHEY, CDR2 SVGAGI. V was pared by 4 bases and J by 3 bases, with 6 bases between. To note about this clone: The antigen remains undetermined.

Template for every sorted-subset replicate PCR totaled approximately 0.2 ug DNA, tens of thousands of T cell genomes. Under the authors' procedure: ImmunoSEQ supplied junction-only sequences lacking quality scores, so filtering was different. The data were produced by immunoSEQ multiplex PCR, yet TCRdb's version contains in-frame clones alone and is incomplete. V and J calls and clone size come straight from that table; D and trimming were deduced from the DNA. The sample includes roughly 2.4 million clones, more than 90% of them seen just once. The sequence was collected from a man between 18 and 35 years old in good health. This chain uses TRBV6-5 with TRBJ2-2; no clear D gene. Specimen: naive CD4+ T cells sorted from blood. Documented subset: CD45RA+ positively selected. The CDR3 sequence is CASSFPYTGELFF. The CDR3 nucleotides read TGTGCCAGCAGTTTCCCCTACACCGGGGAGCTGTTTTTT.